This is a list of T cell receptor beta chains from one sample in a study of human CD8 memory T cell subsets. Each CDR3 protein gets one entry in TCRdb, which reprocessed the 5' RACE reads and gives no DNA. The sample data list about 4,300 distinct CDR3 sequences. Sequences were obtained from CD8+ T cells from PBMCs. The receptors here all came from a human donor in good health. CDR3s include the opening cysteine and the closing phenylalanine or tryptophan. Part of the rows lack a size; the others show once, few, many or a class for expanded clones.

J gene	V gene	clone size	CDR3 protein
TRBJ2-7	TRBV15	.	CATSSPQGPTYEQYF
TRBJ2-3	TRBV12-3/TRBV12-4	.	CASSFSTSGTDTQYF
TRBJ2-7	TRBV6-1	.	CASSEKAGEDEQYF
TRBJ2-3	TRBV29-1	.	CSARDRYTDTQYF
TRBJ2-5	TRBV20-1	.	CSAGASGRVLHGTQYF
TRBJ1-3	TRBV20-1	.	CSARGIPYGQSSGNTIYF
TRBJ2-7	TRBV20-1	.	CSASPQTFLEGEQYF
TRBJ2-2	TRBV20-1	.	CSAEQGEYTGELFF
TRBJ2-1	TRBV11-3	.	CASSTPGGTARGLHEQFF
TRBJ2-1	TRBV7-9	.	CASSPGGNEQFF
TRBJ2-7	TRBV27	.	CASRNWGPRIPHLSYEQYF
TRBJ2-1	TRBV20-1	.	CSARDPLREANEQFF
TRBJ2-1	TRBV6-1	.	CASSETGTGGNEQFF
TRBJ1-2	TRBV29-1	.	CSVEKQGYGYTF
TRBJ2-1	TRBV20-1	medium-sized	CSARDQAGGDYNEQFF
TRBJ2-7	TRBV28	.	CASSPEGALSSYEQYF
TRBJ1-2	TRBV12-3/TRBV12-4	.	CASSLYPGQPGRGYTF
TRBJ2-2	TRBV5-1	.	CASSLAPRDSYTGELFF
TRBJ2-7	TRBV12-5	.	CASRDSPYEQYF
TRBJ1-5	TRBV20-1	.	CSARTGGFNSNQPQHF
TRBJ2-7	TRBV28	.	CASSPRETGGPLEQYF
TRBJ2-1	TRBV7-2	.	CASSLVVSGTEGEQFF
TRBJ2-1	TRBV14	.	CASSPGTVDEQFF
TRBJ2-5	TRBV20-1	medium-sized	CSARRVGNPQETQYF
TRBJ2-3	TRBV2	large	CASSESIGTDTQYF
TRBJ2-3	TRBV6-4	.	CASSDGDGTDTQYF
TRBJ2-2	TRBV5-1	medium-sized	CASSWGTYTGELFF